The T cell receptor (beta chain) described here comes from a study of blood T cells in healthy people across ages. A second PCR, run for roughly 7 to 11 cycles, used a sample-barcoded 5' primer plus a J-beta primer mix. TCRdb re-called the 5' RACE reads through MiXCR, storing one row per CDR3 protein. The sample carries around 1,000,000 distinct CDR3 sequences, approximately 25% recorded once. J was trimmed by 7 bases and V by 2 bases; bases with no gene match: 14. This CDR3 is built from 18 residues. Germline CDR1 and CDR2: SGHAT and FQNNGV. The sample was also linked to a second study, of T cells of mothers and their children. That report notes: A slight, non-significant increase in overlap was found for related mother-child pairs relative to unrelated pairs.

The sequenced material came from blood. This chain connects TRBV11-2 to TRBJ2-1; TRBD2 agrees at 10 bases. The clonotype was recovered from a girl aged 2 to 9 in good health. The CDR3 spells CASSLQPGLAGVGNEQFF. CDR3 DNA sequence: TGTGCCAGCAGCTTACAGCCCGGGCTAGCGGGAGTCGGGAATGAGCAGTTCTTC.